This TCR beta chain was obtained from a study of blood T cells in healthy people across ages. Study-level points and caveats: Estimates based on one million T cells were treated as lower bounds.

Each donor supplied ten milliliters of peripheral blood. A second about 7 to 12 cycle PCR used barcoded and J-beta primers. TCRdb processed the 5' RACE reads anew with MiXCR; each CDR3 protein has one entry. The sample lists hundreds of thousands of distinct CDR3 sequences; under 70% were seen once. In regard to this clonotype: Its antigen is as yet unknown.

V was cut by 1 base and J by 4 bases, with 11 bases left in between. The CDR3 contains 16 residues. The J gene is TRBJ2-6, the V gene TRBV12-3 or TRBV12-4; TRBD1 is a possible D gene (5 bases). The sample comprised blood. This receptor was identified in a man in his fifties or sixties in good health. The DNA of the CDR3 is TGTGCCAGCAGTTTAGGGGGCAGTGCCGGGGCCAACGTCCTGACTTTC. This gives the protein CASSLGGSAGANVLTF.